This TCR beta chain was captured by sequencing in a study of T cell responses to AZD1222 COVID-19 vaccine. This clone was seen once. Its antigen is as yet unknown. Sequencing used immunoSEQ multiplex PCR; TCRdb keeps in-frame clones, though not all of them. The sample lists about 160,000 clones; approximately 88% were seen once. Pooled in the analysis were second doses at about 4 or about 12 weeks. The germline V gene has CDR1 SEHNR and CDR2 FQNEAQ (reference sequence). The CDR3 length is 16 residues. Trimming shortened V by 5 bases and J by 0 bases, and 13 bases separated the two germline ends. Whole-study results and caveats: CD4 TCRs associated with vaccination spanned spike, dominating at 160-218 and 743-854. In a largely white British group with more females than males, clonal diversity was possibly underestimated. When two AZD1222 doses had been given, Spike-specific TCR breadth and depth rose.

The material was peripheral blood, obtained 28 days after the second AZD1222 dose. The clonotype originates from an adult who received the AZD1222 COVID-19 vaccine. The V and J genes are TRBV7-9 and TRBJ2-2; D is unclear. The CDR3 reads CASSPQGFSNTGELFF. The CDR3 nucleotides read TGTGCCAGCAGCCCACAAGGGTTTTCGAACACCGGGGAGCTGTTTTTT. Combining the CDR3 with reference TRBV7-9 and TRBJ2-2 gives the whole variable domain DTGVSQNPRHKITKRGQNVTFRCDPISEHNRLYWYRQTLGQGPEFLTYFQNEAQLEKSRLLSDRFSAERPKGSFSTLEIQRTEQGDSAMYLCASSPQGFSNTGELFFGEGSRLTVL.